The rows below give T cell receptor beta chains drawn from one sample of a study of blood T cell repertoires in COVID-19. Only in-frame clones appear in the TCRdb table, and some are missing; sequencing was by immunoSEQ multiplex PCR. The sample yields over 150,000 clones, less than 95% seen once. The sample was peripheral blood. These receptors originate from a young man with COVID-19, enrolled during active disease. The CDR3 runs from the conserved cysteine through the conserved F or W. D genes are given only for firm matches. Part of the rows lack a size; the others show once, few, many or a class for expanded clones.

d_call	v_call	j_call	clone_size	cdr3_aa	cdr3_nt
TRBD2	TRBV4-1	TRBJ2-1	-	CASSQDNELAGWYEQFF	TGCGCCAGCAGCCAAGATAACGAACTAGCGGGGTGGTATGAGCAGTTCTTC
TRBD1	TRBV2	TRBJ2-2	-	CASSHGQGGTGELFF	TGTGCCAGCAGCCACGGACAGGGGGGCACCGGGGAGCTGTTTTTT
-	TRBV19	TRBJ1-4	-	CASGTGSFQGEKLFF	TGTGCCAGCGGAACGGGCTCCTTCCAGGGGGAAAAACTGTTTTTT
-	TRBV4-1	TRBJ2-3	-	CASSRLSGRDTQYF	TGCGCCAGCAGCCGGTTGTCAGGGAGGGATACGCAGTATTTT
TRBD1	TRBV9	TRBJ1-3	-	CASSVDRGPGNTIYF	TGTGCCAGCAGCGTAGACAGGGGACCAGGAAACACCATATATTTT
TRBD1	TRBV15	TRBJ1-3	once	CATSRQGALGNTIYF	TGTGCCACCAGCAGACAGGGGGCGCTTGGAAACACCATATATTTT
TRBD1	TRBV7-9	TRBJ2-7	-	CASRETGNADEQYF	TGTGCCAGCAGGGAGACAGGGAATGCGGACGAGCAGTACTTC
-	TRBV5-1	TRBJ1-1	-	CASSLTANTEAFF	TGCGCCAGCAGCTTGACAGCCAACACTGAAGCTTTCTTT
-	TRBV7-9	TRBJ1-1	-	CASSLPRTGNTEAFF	TGTGCCAGCAGCTTACCCAGGACGGGAAACACTGAAGCTTTCTTT
-	TRBV11-1	TRBJ2-2	-	CASSPGTARGTGELFF	TGTGCCAGCAGCCCTGGGACAGCCCGGGGGACCGGGGAGCTGTTTTTT
TRBD1	TRBV5-1	TRBJ1-1	-	CASSLWSGGMNTEAFF	TGCGCCAGCAGCTTATGGTCAGGGGGAATGAACACTGAAGCTTTCTTT
TRBD1	TRBV5-4	TRBJ2-7	once	CASSLGGGQGSSYEQYF	TGTGCCAGCAGCTTGGGAGGGGGCCAGGGGAGCTCCTACGAGCAGTACTTC
-	TRBV3-1/TRBV3-2	TRBJ2-7	-	CASRWGDEQYF	TGTGCCAGCAGGTGGGGGGACGAGCAGTACTTC
-	TRBV25-1	TRBJ1-2	-	CASSAGTGSGYTF	TGTGCCAGCAGTGCCGGCACAGGGTCTGGCTACACCTTC
-	TRBV12-3/TRBV12-4	TRBJ1-2	-	CASSLSGAHGYTF	TGTGCCAGCAGTTTATCAGGGGCCCATGGCTACACCTTC
-	TRBV27	TRBJ1-1	-	CASSLLGDLNTEAFF	TGTGCCAGCAGTTTATTGGGGGACTTGAACACTGAAGCTTTCTTT
TRBD1	TRBV7-2	TRBJ1-3	-	CASSKRTGISGNTIYF	TGTGCCAGCAGCAAGCGGACAGGCATCTCTGGAAACACCATATATTTT
-	TRBV5-5	TRBJ2-5	-	CASRPTSSETQYF	TGTGCCAGCAGACCAACTAGCTCGGAGACCCAGTACTTC
-	TRBV5-4	TRBJ2-7	-	CASSLRELTYEQYF	TGTGCCAGCAGCTTGAGGGAGTTGACCTACGAGCAGTACTTC
-	TRBV5-1	TRBJ2-3	-	CASSPGLLTDTQYF	TGCGCCAGCAGCCCGGGACTTCTCACAGATACGCAGTATTTT
-	TRBV5-6	TRBJ1-5	-	CASSSPRDNQPQHF	TGTGCCAGCAGCTCCCCCCGGGACAATCAGCCCCAGCATTTT
-	TRBV11-3	TRBJ2-5	-	CASSLGAGVIQETQYF	TGTGCCAGCAGCTTAGGGGCAGGGGTTATCCAAGAGACCCAGTACTTC
TRBD1	TRBV7-9	TRBJ1-2	-	CASSSSGQGYGYTF	TGTGCCAGCAGCTCCTCGGGACAGGGCTATGGCTACACCTTC
-	TRBV6-5	TRBJ1-4	-	CASSQAGPDIEKLFF	TGTGCCAGCAGCCAGGCGGGGCCTGATATTGAAAAACTGTTTTTT
-	TRBV30	TRBJ2-7	-	CAWAGADEQYF	TGTGCCTGGGCAGGGGCCGACGAGCAGTACTTC
TRBD1	TRBV3-1/TRBV3-2	TRBJ1-2	-	CASSHPGQGNYGYTF	TGTGCCAGCAGCCATCCGGGACAGGGGAACTATGGCTACACCTTC
TRBD2	TRBV7-3	TRBJ2-1	-	CASSLEGLAGWGEQFF	TGTGCCAGCAGCTTAGAGGGATTAGCGGGGTGGGGTGAGCAGTTCTTC
-	TRBV3-1/TRBV3-2	TRBJ2-3	-	CASSQGTMGGPTDTQYF	TGTGCCAGCAGCCAGGGTACGATGGGGGGGCCCACAGATACGCAGTATTTT
-	TRBV6-5	TRBJ1-2	-	CASSTQNYGYTF	TGTGCCAGCAGTACACAAAACTATGGCTACACCTTC
-	TRBV15	TRBJ1-6	-	CATSRVRDSPLHF	TGTGCCACCAGCAGAGTCCGGGATTCACCCCTCCACTTT
TRBD1	TRBV4-2	TRBJ1-1	-	CASSTQPGQGNTEAFF	TGTGCCAGCAGCACTCAACCGGGACAGGGAAACACTGAAGCTTTCTTT
-	TRBV18	TRBJ1-2	-	CASSPQGLDYGYTF	TGTGCCAGCTCACCACAGGGGCTCGACTATGGCTACACCTTC
TRBD2	TRBV6-2/TRBV6-3	TRBJ2-1	-	CASSALTSGIYNEQFF	TGTGCCAGCAGTGCCCTGACTAGCGGGATCTACAATGAGCAGTTCTTC
TRBD1	TRBV15	TRBJ2-5	-	CATSKFPGGQGGETQYF	TGTGCCACCAGCAAATTCCCAGGGGGACAGGGAGGAGAGACCCAGTACTTC
TRBD1	TRBV6-6	TRBJ1-2	-	CASNAGQNYNYGYTF	TGTGCCAGCAACGCGGGACAGAACTATAACTATGGCTACACCTTC
-	TRBV19	TRBJ2-7	-	CASSISGSGYEQYF	TGTGCCAGTAGTATTTCAGGGTCTGGCTACGAGCAGTACTTC
-	TRBV11-2	TRBJ2-7	-	CASSSPDSSYEQYF	TGTGCCAGCAGCTCCCCCGACAGTTCCTACGAGCAGTACTTC
TRBD2	TRBV13	TRBJ2-3	-	CASSPPGGPGTDTQYF	TGTGCCAGCAGCCCCCCGGGGGGGCCCGGCACAGATACGCAGTATTTT
TRBD1	TRBV5-1	TRBJ2-7	-	CASSRTGITYEQYF	TGCGCCAGCAGCAGGACAGGGATAACCTACGAGCAGTACTTC
-	TRBV7-6	TRBJ1-1	few	CASSSSPNGAEAFF	TGTGCCAGCAGCTCCTCACCGAACGGGGCTGAAGCTTTCTTT
-	TRBV3-1/TRBV3-2	TRBJ1-3	-	CASSQVHSGNTIYF	TGTGCCAGCAGCCAAGTCCACTCTGGAAACACCATATATTTT
-	TRBV4-1	TRBJ1-5	-	CASSQEPQEPSNQPQHF	TGCGCCAGCAGCCAGGAACCTCAGGAACCCAGCAATCAGCCCCAGCATTTT
TRBD1	TRBV28	TRBJ1-2	-	CASSWTGATYGYTF	TGTGCCAGCAGCTGGACAGGGGCCACCTATGGCTACACCTTC
TRBD2	TRBV3-1/TRBV3-2	TRBJ2-3	-	CASSRGLDSTDTQYF	TGTGCCAGCAGCCGGGGACTAGATAGCACAGATACGCAGTATTTT